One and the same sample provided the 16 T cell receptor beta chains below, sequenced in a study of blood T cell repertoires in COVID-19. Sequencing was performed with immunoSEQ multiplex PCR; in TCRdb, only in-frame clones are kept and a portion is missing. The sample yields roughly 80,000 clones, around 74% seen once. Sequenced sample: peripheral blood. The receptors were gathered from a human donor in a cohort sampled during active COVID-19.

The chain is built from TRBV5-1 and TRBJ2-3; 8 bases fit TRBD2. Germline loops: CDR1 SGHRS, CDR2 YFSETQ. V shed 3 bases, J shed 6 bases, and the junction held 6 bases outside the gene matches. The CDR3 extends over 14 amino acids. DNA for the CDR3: TGCGCCAGCAGCTCCCCCTCGGGGGGGGATACGCAGTATTTT. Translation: CASSSPSGGDTQYF.

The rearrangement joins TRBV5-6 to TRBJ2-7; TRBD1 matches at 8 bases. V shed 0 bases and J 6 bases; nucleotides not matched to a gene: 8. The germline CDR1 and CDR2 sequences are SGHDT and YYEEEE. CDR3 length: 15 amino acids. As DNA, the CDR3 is TGTGCCAGCAGCTTGGCGGCAGGGGGCTCCCTCGAGCAGTACTTC. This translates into CASSLAAGGSLEQYF.

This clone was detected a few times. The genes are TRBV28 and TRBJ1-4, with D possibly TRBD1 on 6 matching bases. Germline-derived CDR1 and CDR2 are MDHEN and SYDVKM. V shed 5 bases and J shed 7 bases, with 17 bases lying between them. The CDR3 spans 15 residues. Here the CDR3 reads CASSLQGYRGEKLFF. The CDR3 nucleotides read TGTGCCAGCAGTCTTCAGGGGTATAGGGGTGAAAAACTGTTTTTT.

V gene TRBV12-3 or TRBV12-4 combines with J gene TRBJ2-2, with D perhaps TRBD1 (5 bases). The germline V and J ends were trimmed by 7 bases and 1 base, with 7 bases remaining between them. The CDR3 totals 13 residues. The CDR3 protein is CASNDRNTGELFF. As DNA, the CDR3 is TGTGCCAGCAATGACAGGAACACCGGGGAGCTGTTTTTT.

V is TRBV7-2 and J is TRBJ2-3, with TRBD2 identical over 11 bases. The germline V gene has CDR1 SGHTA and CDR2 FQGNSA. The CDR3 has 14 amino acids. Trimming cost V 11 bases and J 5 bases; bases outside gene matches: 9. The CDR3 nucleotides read TGTGCCGACCGTAGCGGGGGGGCCTTAGATACGCAGTATTTT. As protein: CADRSGGALDTQYF.

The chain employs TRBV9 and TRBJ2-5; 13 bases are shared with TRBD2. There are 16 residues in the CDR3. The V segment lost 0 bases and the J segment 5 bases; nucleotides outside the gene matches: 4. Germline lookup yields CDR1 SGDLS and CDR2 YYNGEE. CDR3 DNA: TGTGCCAGCAGCGTAGTAGGGACTAGCGGGGCGGAGACCCAGTACTTC. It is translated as CASSVVGTSGAETQYF.

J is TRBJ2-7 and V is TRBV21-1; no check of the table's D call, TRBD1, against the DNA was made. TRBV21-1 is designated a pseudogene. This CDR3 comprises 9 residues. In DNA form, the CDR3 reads TGTGCCAGCAGCAAATGGGCGTACTTC. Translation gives CASSKWAYF.

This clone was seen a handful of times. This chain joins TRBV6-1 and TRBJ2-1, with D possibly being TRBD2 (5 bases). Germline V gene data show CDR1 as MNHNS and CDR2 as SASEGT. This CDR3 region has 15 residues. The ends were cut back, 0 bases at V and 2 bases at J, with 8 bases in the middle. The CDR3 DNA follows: TGTGCCAGCAGTGAAGCGTGGGAGCCCTACAATGAGCAGTTCTTC. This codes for CASSEAWEPYNEQFF.

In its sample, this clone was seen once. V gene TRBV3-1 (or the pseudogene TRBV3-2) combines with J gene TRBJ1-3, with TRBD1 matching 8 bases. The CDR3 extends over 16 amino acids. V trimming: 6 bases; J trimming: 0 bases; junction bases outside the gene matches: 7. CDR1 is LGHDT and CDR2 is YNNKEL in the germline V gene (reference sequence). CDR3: CASSPGGPSSGNTIYF. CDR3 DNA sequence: TGTGCCAGCAGTCCAGGGGGCCCTAGCTCTGGAAACACCATATATTTT.

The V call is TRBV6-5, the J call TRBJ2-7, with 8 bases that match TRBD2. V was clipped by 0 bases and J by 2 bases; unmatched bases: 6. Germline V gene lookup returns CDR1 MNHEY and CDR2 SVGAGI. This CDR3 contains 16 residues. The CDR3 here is CASSYSGLAGPYEQYF. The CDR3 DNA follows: TGTGCCAGCAGTTACTCGGGGCTAGCGGGCCCCTACGAGCAGTACTTC.

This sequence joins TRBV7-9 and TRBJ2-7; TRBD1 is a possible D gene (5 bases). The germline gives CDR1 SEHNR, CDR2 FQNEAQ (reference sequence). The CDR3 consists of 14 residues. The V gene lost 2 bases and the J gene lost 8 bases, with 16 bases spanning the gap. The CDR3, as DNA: TGTGCCAGCAGCTTAAGGCAGGGTGCTATGAAGCAGTACTTC. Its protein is CASSLRQGAMKQYF.

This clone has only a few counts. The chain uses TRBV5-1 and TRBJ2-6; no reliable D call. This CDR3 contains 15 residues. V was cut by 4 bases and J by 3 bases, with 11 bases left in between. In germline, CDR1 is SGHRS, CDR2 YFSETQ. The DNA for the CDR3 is TGCGCCAGCAGCCCCACCCCAGGTGGGGCCAACGTCCTGACTTTC. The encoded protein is CASSPTPGGANVLTF. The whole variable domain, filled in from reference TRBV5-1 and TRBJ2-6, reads KAGVTQTPRYLIKTRGQQVTLSCSPISGHRSVSWYQQTPGQGLQFLFEYFSETQRNKGNFPGRFSGRQFSNSRSEMNVSTLELGDSALYLCASSPTPGGANVLTFGAGSRLTVL.

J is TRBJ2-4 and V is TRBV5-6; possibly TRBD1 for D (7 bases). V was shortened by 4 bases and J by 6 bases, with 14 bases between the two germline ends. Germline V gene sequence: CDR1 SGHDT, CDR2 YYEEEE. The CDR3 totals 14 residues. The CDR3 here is CASSRRRGPNIQYF. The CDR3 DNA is TGTGCCAGCAGCCGGCGGAGGGGGCCAAACATTCAGTACTTC.

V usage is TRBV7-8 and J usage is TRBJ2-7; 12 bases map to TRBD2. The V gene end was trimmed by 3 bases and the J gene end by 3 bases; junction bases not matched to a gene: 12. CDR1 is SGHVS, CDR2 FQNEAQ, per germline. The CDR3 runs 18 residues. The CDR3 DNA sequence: TGTGCCAGCAGCTTCCCCGGCCTAAGGACTAGCGGGGTCTACGAGCAGTACTTC. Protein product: CASSFPGLRTSGVYEQYF.

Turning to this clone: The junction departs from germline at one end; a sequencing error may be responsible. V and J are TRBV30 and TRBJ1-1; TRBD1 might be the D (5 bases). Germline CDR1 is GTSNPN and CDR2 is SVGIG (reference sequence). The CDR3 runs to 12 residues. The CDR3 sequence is CAWSAGWPLERF. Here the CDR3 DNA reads TGTGCCTGGAGTGCAGGGTGGCCCTTGGAACGGTTT.

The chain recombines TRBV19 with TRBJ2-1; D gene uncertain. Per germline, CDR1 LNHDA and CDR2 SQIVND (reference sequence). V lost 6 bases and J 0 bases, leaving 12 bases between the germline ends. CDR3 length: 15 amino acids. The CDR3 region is CASSLWRSSYNEQFF. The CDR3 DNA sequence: TGTGCCAGTAGCCTCTGGCGGAGCTCCTACAATGAGCAGTTCTTC.